This TCR beta chain appears in the sequencing data of a study of cytomegalovirus exposure and HLA in healthy donors. Study results and limitations: Likely technical artifact: a cluster of highly shared sequence variants.

The CDR3 extends over 14 amino acids. CDR1 and CDR2 from the germline V gene are SGHDN and FVKESK. The V gene lost 0 bases and the J gene lost 8 bases, with 11 bases spanning the gap. PCR involved 60 Vbeta and 13 Jbeta primers. Method: immunoSEQ multiplex PCR; TCRdb's copy keeps in-frame clones and lacks some. This sample has 120,000 or so clones, with approximately 80% found just once. Regarding this clone: The antigen is unknown.

Sequenced sample: PBMCs. The TCR originated in a man younger than 30 in good health and CMV-seronegative. The chain carries TRBV14 and TRBJ2-1; D unresolved. In DNA form, the CDR3 reads TGTGCCAGCAGCCAAGATAGAAGAGGCGATGAGCAGTTCTTC. Translating gives CASSQDRRGDEQFF.